This T cell receptor (beta chain) was identified during a study of cytomegalovirus exposure and HLA in healthy donors. This PCR relied on a set of 60 Vbeta primers and 13 Jbeta primers. Method: immunoSEQ multiplex PCR; TCRdb's copy keeps in-frame clones and lacks some. The table records around 170,000 clones, roughly 78% of them present only once. This clone was observed a few times. Trimming took off 6 bases at V and 7 bases at J, with 12 bases between the two ends. Germline V gene lookup returns CDR1 SQVTM and CDR2 ANQGSEA. This CDR3 contains 11 residues. The rearrangement joins TRBV29-1 to TRBJ2-5, with D maybe TRBD1 (6 bases). Sample: PBMCs. The clonotype comes from a woman under 40 in good health and CMV-seronegative. The CDR3 region has the DNA TGCAGCGTCGGACAGAAGGGGACCCAGTACTTC. This codes for CSVGQKGTQYF.